This T cell receptor (beta chain) was recovered during a study of T cell changes during pregnancy in multiple sclerosis. The germline gives CDR1 LNHDA, CDR2 SQIVND (reference sequence). The CDR3 contains 15 residues. Sequenced by immunoSEQ multiplex PCR; TCRdb stores in-frame clones only, minus some. The sample shows approximately 42,000 clones, 84% of them seen only once. This clone was recorded only once. One junction end disagrees with the germline gene, perhaps due to a read error. This chain connects TRBV19 to TRBJ1-6, with a weak D call TRBD1 (6 bases). The material was CD4+ T cells from peripheral blood mononuclear cells, obtained before pregnancy. This receptor was identified in a female donor with multiple sclerosis, enrolled in a pregnancy study. The CDR3 DNA reads TGTGCCAGTAGAATAGTCCCAGGGGCGAGTTCACCCCTCCACTTT. This translates into CASRIVPGASSPLHF.